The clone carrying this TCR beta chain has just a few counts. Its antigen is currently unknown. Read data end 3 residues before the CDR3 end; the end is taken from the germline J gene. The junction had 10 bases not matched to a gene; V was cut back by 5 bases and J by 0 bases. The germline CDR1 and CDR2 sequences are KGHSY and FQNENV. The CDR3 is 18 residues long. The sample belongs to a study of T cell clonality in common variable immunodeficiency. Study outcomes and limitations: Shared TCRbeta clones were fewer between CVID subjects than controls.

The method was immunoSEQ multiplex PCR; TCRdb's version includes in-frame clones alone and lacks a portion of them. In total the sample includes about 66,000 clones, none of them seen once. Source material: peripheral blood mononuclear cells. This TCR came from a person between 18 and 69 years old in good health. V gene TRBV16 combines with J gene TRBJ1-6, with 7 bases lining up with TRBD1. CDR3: CASSAPGGSSSYNSPLHF. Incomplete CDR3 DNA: TGTGCCAGCAGCGCACCAGGGGGGTCGAGCTCCTATAATTCACCC.